This entry is about one T cell receptor beta chain. The antigen is unknown. The data are from a study of cytomegalovirus exposure and HLA in healthy donors. Study details: Of about 400 genotyped donors, about 81% clustered with self-reported Caucasian donors.

Researchers ran the PCR with 60 Vbeta and 13 Jbeta primers. Data came from immunoSEQ multiplex PCR; TCRdb stores just in-frame clones and leaves some out. The repertoire shows some 150,000 clones; the top ten hold about 0.79%. Trimming removed 0 bases from V and 10 bases from J; junction bases left unmatched: 11. Germline V gene lookup returns CDR1 SGHVS and CDR2 FNYEAQ. The CDR3 totals 16 residues. Study observations and caveats: Further analysis, carried out later, found HLA-associated TCR beta chains more clonally expanded than equally common other chains. Several of the most significant clusters were apparently associated with common viral pathogens in a later analysis.

V gene TRBV7-6 combines with J gene TRBJ1-4; 7 nucleotides match TRBD1. This receptor was identified in a woman aged 18 to 35 in good health and CMV-seropositive. Sequencing was done on a sample of PBMCs. This CDR3 reads CASSLARGGGRGKLFF. The CDR3 DNA is TGTGCCAGCAGCTTAGCGCGAGGAGGGGGCAGAGGAAAACTGTTTTTT. The variable domain in full, with the rest retrieved from reference TRBV7-6 and TRBJ1-4, is GAGVSQSPRYKVTKRGQDVALRCDPISGHVSLYWYRQALGQGPEFLTYFNYEAQQDKSGLPNDRFSAERPEGSISTLTIQRTEQRDSAMYRCASSLARGGGRGKLFFGSGTQLSVL.